Reported below is one T cell receptor beta chain. Antigen specificity is unknown. With 3 bases clipped from V and 7 bases from J, the junction kept 12 bases outside the gene matches. This CDR3 region has 16 residues. Germline V gives CDR1 MGHRA, CDR2 YSYEKL. Construction of TCR beta libraries was performed using quantitative 5'-RACE with molecular barcodes. TCRdb reprocessed the 5' RACE reads via MiXCR and lists one record per CDR3 protein. The sample consists of around 450,000 distinct CDR3 sequences, roughly 27% of them appearing once. This specimen comes from a study of CD8 T cells in ankylosing spondylitis. The study's findings and limits: Those disease-linked clones were CD8+; they were also relatively rare in peripheral blood. Clones tied to disease were said to be significantly enriched in matched ankylosing spondylitis synovial fluid. For ankylosing spondylitis blood, a TCR beta motif of 7 or 8 highly homologous variants appeared characteristic. Some motif variants were previously reported in reactive arthritis synovial fluid and blood.

Sequencing input: blood, either unsorted or a sorted T cell fraction (not recorded which). The sequence came from a male donor with ankylosing spondylitis. The chain recombines TRBV4-1 with TRBJ1-5; 7 nucleotides align to TRBD1. The CDR3 DNA reads TGCGCCAGCAGCCAGGCCCTGACAGGGACGTTGCAGCCCCAGCATTTT. Encoded protein: CASSQALTGTLQPQHF.